Listed below are T cell receptor beta chains from one sample, sequenced in a study of CD8 T cells in ankylosing spondylitis. Each CDR3 protein is one row after TCRdb ran MiXCR on the 5' RACE reads. Among a few hundred thousand distinct CDR3 sequences, about 6.7% were seen once, and the ten largest hold 14%. The specimen sequenced was blood, either unsorted or a sorted T cell fraction (not recorded which). The receptors stem from a male donor with ankylosing spondylitis. Both conserved end residues are part of each CDR3. D genes are given only for firm matches.

D gene	V gene	J gene	CDR3 protein
.	TRBV6-5	TRBJ1-4	CASSYYPRQINEKLFF
.	TRBV27	TRBJ2-1	CASSLFVGQGGDEQFF
.	TRBV7-9	TRBJ1-2	CASSSARTLSYGYTF
TRBD2	TRBV6-5	TRBJ2-2	CASSYFRLAGNGELFF
.	TRBV20-1	TRBJ2-5	CSATMGRTQYF
.	TRBV29-1	TRBJ2-4	CSAGGAKNIQYF
.	TRBV5-6	TRBJ1-2	CASSSSGWADRGYTF
.	TRBV4-3	TRBJ2-2	CASSQDRNTGELFF
TRBD2	TRBV6-4	TRBJ2-5	CASRVTSGSQETQYF
TRBD1	TRBV29-1	TRBJ2-7	CSVETGNTYEQYF
.	TRBV5-6	TRBJ2-7	CASSLRSEQYF
.	TRBV27	TRBJ1-2	CASSSGGRHYGYTF
.	TRBV6-1	TRBJ1-5	CASSAVGSSNQPQHF
.	TRBV12-3/TRBV12-4	TRBJ2-3	CASSHGADTQYF
TRBD1	TRBV9	TRBJ1-2	CASSVGARQGGGYTF
TRBD1	TRBV18	TRBJ1-2	CASSPGTGEHYGYTF
.	TRBV6-2/TRBV6-3	TRBJ1-5	CASSFDSGSLNQPQHF
TRBD2	TRBV6-2/TRBV6-3	TRBJ2-7	CASRGGLAVYEQYF
TRBD1	TRBV25-1	TRBJ1-2	CATQGTGKDGYTF
TRBD1	TRBV9	TRBJ2-7	CASSVEGGQGYLEQYF
.	TRBV10-3	TRBJ2-1	CAISGEGIYNEQFF
TRBD2	TRBV20-1	TRBJ2-7	CSASWGLALYEQYF
TRBD2	TRBV20-1	TRBJ2-5	CSATRTSGRAGETQYF
.	TRBV6-5	TRBJ1-5	CASSYSSDQQPQHF
TRBD1	TRBV5-6	TRBJ2-7	CASSFTGAREQYF
TRBD2	TRBV4-1	TRBJ2-2	CASSQFAGEGTGELFF
.	TRBV6-5	TRBJ2-7	CASSNSPLGEQYF
.	TRBV30	TRBJ1-2	CAWSVGAGDGYTF
.	TRBV29-1	TRBJ2-7	CSVELGSYEQYF
.	TRBV6-5	TRBJ2-3	CASSYLGGTDTQYF
.	TRBV9	TRBJ2-2	CASSVVATGELFF
.	TRBV12-3/TRBV12-4	TRBJ2-1	CASSPERLSYNEQFF
.	TRBV5-1	TRBJ1-1	CASSSVSFGQRTEAFF
.	TRBV4-3	TRBJ2-7	CASSQARGPSYEQYF
TRBD2	TRBV20-1	TRBJ2-3	CCAREHGLVDTDTQYF
.	TRBV19	TRBJ2-4	CASSWEGPSSPAKNIQYF
.	TRBV12-3/TRBV12-4	TRBJ2-7	CASSLTEIPLEQYF
.	TRBV7-9	TRBJ1-5	CASSRDNQPQHF
.	TRBV29-1	TRBJ2-2	CSVGHSYTGELFF
.	TRBV6-4	TRBJ1-2	CASSDAGLGYTF
.	TRBV15	TRBJ1-1	CATSRTRGNTEAFF
.	TRBV11-2	TRBJ1-1	CASSLVGGDTEAFF
TRBD2	TRBV6-5	TRBJ2-3	CASSYSLLETSGDTDTQYF
.	TRBV29-1	TRBJ2-2	CSGRGQTGELFF
.	TRBV27	TRBJ1-5	CASSLSGRQPQHF
.	TRBV20-1	TRBJ2-5	CSATLAVTGTQYF
.	TRBV11-2	TRBJ2-5	CASSFHRAQETQYF
.	TRBV7-9	TRBJ2-3	CASTPEQASAAADTQYF
.	TRBV29-1	TRBJ2-5	CSVDTQETQYF
TRBD1	TRBV20-1	TRBJ1-2	CSARDRGRANYGYTF
.	TRBV2	TRBJ2-5	CASRSTPETQYF
TRBD1	TRBV29-1	TRBJ1-1	CSALDRATEAFF
.	TRBV7-9	TRBJ2-1	CASSSGDYNEQFF